This T cell receptor beta chain was identified during a study of cytomegalovirus exposure and HLA in healthy donors. 60 Vbeta and 13 Jbeta primers were used in PCR. This table comes from immunoSEQ multiplex PCR, and its TCRdb copy is limited to in-frame clones, with some not included. The sample holds approximately 150,000 clones, 77% seen once. CDR3 size: 14 residues. Trimming cost V 3 bases and J 11 bases; bases outside gene matches: 10. Germline V gene data show CDR1 as SGHRS and CDR2 as YFSETQ. The sample was PBMCs. The chain uses TRBV5-1 and TRBJ1-1, with 10 bases matching TRBD1. The TCR sequence derives from a woman aged 30 to 39 in good health and CMV-seropositive. The CDR3 region has the DNA TGCGCCAGCAGCTCAGACCGACAGGGGGCGGATGCTTTCTTT. Its translation is CASSSDRQGADAFF.